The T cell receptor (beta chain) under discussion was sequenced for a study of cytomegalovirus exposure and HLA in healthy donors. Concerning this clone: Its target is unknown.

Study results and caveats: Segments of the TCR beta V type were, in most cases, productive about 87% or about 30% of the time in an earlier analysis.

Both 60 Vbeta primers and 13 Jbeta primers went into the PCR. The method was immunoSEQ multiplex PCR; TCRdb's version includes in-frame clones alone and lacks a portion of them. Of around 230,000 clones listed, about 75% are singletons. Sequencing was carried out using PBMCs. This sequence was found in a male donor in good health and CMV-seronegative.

CDR3 nucleotide sequence: TGTGCCAGCAGCCAACGGACAGCCTACGAGCAGTACTTC. Its protein product is CASSQRTAYEQYF. This chain joins TRBV7-2 and TRBJ2-7, with D possibly TRBD1 on 6 matching bases. The germline V and J ends were trimmed by 5 bases and 2 bases, with 10 bases remaining between them. The V gene's germline CDR1 is SGHTA and CDR2 FQGNSA. This CDR3 is 13 amino acids long.